The 29 T cell receptor beta chains below come from one sample, sequenced in a study of blood T cell repertoires in COVID-19. Measured with immunoSEQ multiplex PCR; TCRdb has only the in-frame clones, and not every one. Among about 52,000 clones listed, approximately 82% were seen once. The source material was peripheral blood. These receptors were collected from a man aged 65 to 79 with active COVID-19.

This clone has more than one count but fewer than ten. The CDR3 spells CASSQNGGASIGSGNTIYF. The CDR3 DNA is TGTGCCAGCAGCCAAAATGGAGGGGCGAGTATCGGGTCTGGAAACACCATATATTTT. This chain connects TRBV3-1 (or the pseudogene TRBV3-2) to TRBJ1-3; perhaps TRBD1 as D (5 bases). The CDR3 extends over 19 amino acids. Germline V gene sequence: CDR1 LGHDT, CDR2 YNNKEL (reference sequence). V was shortened by 2 bases and J by 1 base, with 21 bases between the two germline ends.

The chain employs TRBV5-6 and TRBJ1-5; no definite D call. The CDR3 spans 14 residues. V lost 4 bases to trimming and J lost 5 bases, with 13 bases between them. Germline CDR1 SGHDT, CDR2 YYEEEE. The CDR3 spells CASSALRDDQPQHF. For the CDR3, the DNA is TGTGCCAGCAGCGCCCTGAGAGATGATCAGCCCCAGCATTTT.

CDR3 sequence reads: CAQLGPSGGFLLEQYF. In DNA, the CDR3 is TGTGCGCAACTGGGGCCTAGCGGGGGGTTCCTCCTCGAGCAGTACTTC. This chain uses TRBV5-3 with TRBJ2-7; 11 bases are shared with TRBD2. TRBV5-3 is treated as an ORF (open reading frame) with a function not yet certain. The CDR3 contains 16 residues.

V is TRBV4-3 and J is TRBJ1-1; possibly TRBD1 for D (6 bases). Trimming stripped 1 base from V and 6 bases from J, with 15 bases between. This CDR3 spans 15 amino acids. Germline CDR1 reads LGHNA; CDR2 reads YSLEER. CDR3 sequence reads: CASSQGGNRDPEAFF. The CDR3 DNA follows: TGCGCCAGCAGCCAAGGAGGAAACAGGGATCCTGAAGCTTTCTTT.

This clone has more than one count but fewer than ten. The V call is TRBV4-1, the J call TRBJ2-1; 7 bases line up with TRBD1. With V trimmed by 3 bases and J by 6 bases, 5 bases remained unmatched. Germline values: CDR1 MGHRA, CDR2 YSYEKL. CDR3 size: 14 residues. The CDR3 loop reads CASSQYDRVNEQFF. The CDR3 coding sequence is TGCGCCAGCAGCCAGTATGACAGGGTCAATGAGCAGTTCTTC.

The chain carries TRBV12-3 or TRBV12-4 and TRBJ1-2; D is undetermined. V was trimmed by 7 bases and J by 3 bases, leaving 12 bases between them. This CDR3 spans 13 amino acids. Here the CDR3 reads CASTRGTDYGYTF. The CDR3, as DNA: TGTGCCAGCACCCGGGGAACGGACTATGGCTACACCTTC.

V usage is TRBV6-5 and J usage is TRBJ1-5; D is undetermined. The CDR3 is made up of 15 amino acids. Germline CDR1 reads MNHEY; CDR2 reads SVGAGI. Trimming took 6 bases from V and 0 from J, leaving 12 bases between them. CDR3 sequence reads: CASRPTVSSNQPQHF. The CDR3 DNA reads TGTGCCAGCAGACCTACAGTTTCTAGCAATCAGCCCCAGCATTTT.

This CDR3 reads CASSQERQAHQPQHF. The CDR3 DNA sequence: TGCGCCAGCAGCCAAGAACGGCAGGCGCATCAGCCCCAGCATTTT. The chain couples TRBV4-3 to TRBJ1-5; D not certain. In germline, CDR1 is LGHNA, CDR2 YSLEER. V gave up 0 bases and J gave up 5 bases, with 11 bases separating them. The CDR3 has 15 residues.

The rearrangement joins TRBV18 to TRBJ2-1; D gene ambiguous. The length of the CDR3 is 13 residues. Germline-derived CDR1 and CDR2 are KGHSH and LQKENI. The V gene lost 3 bases and the J gene lost 2 bases, with 5 bases spanning the gap. CDR3 in DNA: TGTGCCAGCTCACCTGTCGCCTACAATGAGCAGTTCTTC. Translation: CASSPVAYNEQFF. The complete variable domain, with remaining parts taken from reference TRBV18 and TRBJ2-1, reads NAGVMQNPRHLVRRRGQEARLRCSPMKGHSHVYWYRQLPEEGLKFMVYLQKENIIDESGMPKERFSAEFPKEGPSILRIQQVVRGDSAAYFCASSPVAYNEQFFGPGTRLTVL.

This clone was observed a few times. The chain has TRBV6-4 and TRBJ1-6; 11 nucleotides align to TRBD1. This CDR3 has 15 residues. The J segment lost 13 bases and the V segment lost 3 bases, leaving 8 bases of the junction unmatched. Germline-derived CDR1 and CDR2 are MRHNA and SNTAGT. CDR3 amino acids: CASSEHPGQGVPLHF. CDR3 DNA: TGTGCCAGCAGTGAACACCCGGGACAGGGGGTCCCCCTCCACTTT.

The J gene is TRBJ2-1, the V gene TRBV5-1; 10 bases line up with TRBD1. Germline V gene sequence: CDR1 SGHRS, CDR2 YFSETQ. J lost 7 bases, V lost 6 bases, and 10 bases had no gene match. The CDR3 contains 15 residues. CDR3 residues: CASKPGQGDSNEQFF. CDR3 bases: TGCGCCAGCAAACCCGGACAGGGGGATTCGAATGAGCAGTTCTTC.

The genes are TRBV5-8 and TRBJ1-3; no firm D call. Trimming left V 0 bases short and J 3 bases short, with 7 bases between. The CDR3 runs to 14 residues. Germline V gene sequence: CDR1 SGHTS, CDR2 YDEGEE. CDR3 in amino acids: CASSLGENGNTIYF. DNA for the CDR3: TGTGCCAGCAGCTTGGGAGAGAATGGAAACACCATATATTTT.

The chain uses TRBV28 and TRBJ1-4, with TRBD1 matching over 8 bases. Looked up from germline, CDR1 is MDHEN and CDR2 is SYDVKM. The CDR3 is made up of 14 amino acids. J gave up 5 bases and V 3 bases, and 2 bases lay outside the gene matches. CDR3 loop: CASSFAGGNEKLFF. For the CDR3, the DNA is TGTGCCAGCAGTTTTGCAGGGGGCAATGAAAAACTGTTTTTT.

This clone is a singleton in its sample. The chain has TRBV5-1 and TRBJ1-2; a weak D match, TRBD1 (6 bases). Trimming pared 0 bases from V and 7 bases from J, leaving 16 bases between. The CDR3 consists of 15 residues. The germline V gene has CDR1 SGHRS and CDR2 YFSETQ. Here the CDR3 reads CASSLVADTQGGYTF. CDR3 sequence (DNA): TGCGCCAGCAGCTTGGTGGCGGATACACAGGGTGGCTACACCTTC.

The chain couples TRBV10-3 to TRBJ2-5; weak D call: TRBD2 (5 bases). The length of the CDR3 is 12 residues. Germline loops: CDR1 ENHRY, CDR2 SYGVKD. Between the trimmed V and J ends, which lost 2 bases and 7 bases, there was a span of 8 bases. CDR3 loop: CAISEEEGTQYF. The DNA of the CDR3 is TGTGCCATCAGTGAGGAAGAGGGGACCCAGTACTTC.

This CDR3 reads CASSLTGAREAFF. The CDR3 DNA reads as TGTGCCAGCAGCCTAACAGGGGCCCGGGAAGCTTTCTTT. The chain couples TRBV11-1 to TRBJ1-1, with 7 bases that match TRBD1. The V gene's germline CDR1 is SGHAT and CDR2 FQDESV (reference sequence). The CDR3 loop spans 13 amino acids. V was pared by 5 bases and J by 8 bases, with 8 bases of the junction left unmatched.

This chain connects TRBV19 to TRBJ1-3, with TRBD1 as a possible D gene (6 bases). Trimming shortened V by 8 bases and J by 2 bases, and 7 bases separated the two germline ends. CDR3 length equals 12 residues. Germline V gene sequence: CDR1 LNHDA, CDR2 SQIVND (reference sequence). This CDR3 is CASYRAGNTIYF. CDR3 bases: TGTGCCAGTTACAGGGCTGGAAACACCATATATTTT. Full variable domain (missing parts from reference TRBV19 and TRBJ1-3): DGGITQSPKYLFRKEGQNVTLSCEQNLNHDAMYWYRQDPGQGLRLIYYSQIVNDFQKGDIAEGYSVSREKKESFPLTVTSAQKNPTAFYLCASYRAGNTIYFGEGSWLTVV.

The chain recombines TRBV28 with TRBJ1-1; 8 nucleotides agree with TRBD1. In germline, CDR1 is MDHEN, CDR2 SYDVKM. Trimming at V came to 3 bases and at J to 7 bases, leaving 1 base not matched to a gene. The CDR3 spans 12 residues. DNA for the CDR3: TGTGCCAGCAGTTTCGGACAGGGTGAAGCTTTCTTT. This encodes CASSFGQGEAFF.

The V call is TRBV6-5, the J call TRBJ1-2; the D gene is possibly TRBD1 (6 bases). V dropped 0 bases and J dropped 5 bases, with 13 bases sitting between them. This CDR3 has 15 amino acids. Germline V gives CDR1 MNHEY, CDR2 SVGAGI. CDR3 sequence reads: CASSYSSRRGYGYTF. CDR3 nucleotides: TGTGCCAGCAGTTACTCTTCGCGCAGGGGATATGGCTACACCTTC.

V gene TRBV7-2 combines with J gene TRBJ2-7; D uncertain. Germline CDR1 reads SGHTA; CDR2 reads FQGNSA. Trimming left V 5 bases short and J 5 bases short, with 13 bases between. The CDR3 contains 13 residues. CDR3 nucleotide sequence: TGTGCCAGCAGCCTGGAGCTTGTGGACGAGCAGTACTTC. Its protein is CASSLELVDEQYF.

The J gene is TRBJ2-3, the V gene TRBV6-2 or TRBV6-3, with TRBD2 identical over 8 bases. CDR3 length: 15 residues. The V gene end was trimmed by 6 bases and the J gene end by 3 bases; junction bases not matched to a gene: 8. CDR1 and CDR2 from the germline V gene are MNHEY and SVGEGT. CDR3: CASSARGGGTDTQYF. Here the CDR3 DNA reads TGTGCCAGCAGCGCCCGCGGCGGGGGGACAGATACGCAGTATTTT.

The gene calls are TRBV7-2 and TRBJ1-2; perhaps TRBD1 as D (5 bases). Germline CDR1 reads SGHTA; CDR2 reads FQGNSA. This CDR3 is built from 12 residues. The V end lost 2 bases, the J end lost 8 bases, and 9 bases lay between the germline ends. CDR3 nucleotides: TGTGCCAGCAGCTTATGGAGGGACGGCTACACCTTC. Protein product: CASSLWRDGYTF.

This clone was picked up one time. The gene calls are TRBV30 and TRBJ1-5; TRBD1 might be the D (5 bases). CDR3 length: 13 amino acids. Germline V CDR1 and CDR2: GTSNPN, SVGIG (reference sequence). The V end was cut by 2 bases, the J end by 7 bases, with 12 bases between. CDR3 nucleotide sequence: TGTGCCTGGAGTCTGGAGGGGTCCCAGCCCCAGCATTTT. The encoded protein is CAWSLEGSQPQHF.

CDR3 in amino acids: CASLDRGFADTQYF. The CDR3 DNA sequence: TGTGCCAGCTTGGACAGGGGATTTGCAGATACGCAGTATTTT. The chain combines TRBV6-1 with TRBJ2-3, with 9 bases fitting TRBD1. From germline, CDR1 is MNHNS and CDR2 SASEGT. The length of the CDR3 is 14 residues. The V segment lost 8 bases and the J segment 4 bases; nucleotides outside the gene matches: 7.

CDR3 sequence: CASSQGTGRSGNTIYF. CDR3 DNA: TGCGCCAGCAGCCAAGGGACAGGACGCTCTGGAAACACCATATATTTT. This chain uses TRBV4-3 with TRBJ1-3; 7 nucleotides agree with TRBD1. J lost 0 bases, V lost 1 base, and 3 bases had no gene match. The CDR3 spans 16 residues. The germline V gene has CDR1 LGHNA and CDR2 YSLEER.

This clone is a singleton in its sample. This chain joins TRBV19 and TRBJ1-4, with D uncertain. The V end was cut by 7 bases, the J end by 8 bases, with 11 bases between. The CDR3 covers 12 residues. Germline V gene sequence: CDR1 LNHDA, CDR2 SQIVND (reference sequence). The CDR3 DNA reads as TGTGCCAGTAAAACGGGATCGGAAAAACTGTTTTTT. The encoded protein is CASKTGSEKLFF.

The gene calls are TRBV4-2 and TRBJ2-3; possible D gene TRBD2, 5 bases. The CDR3 spans 15 residues. Germline CDR1 LGHNA, CDR2 YNFKEQ. Deletions cut 0 bases from V and 0 bases from J, with 7 bases between. CDR3 loop: CASSQEERSTDTQYF. The CDR3 region has the DNA TGTGCCAGCAGCCAAGAGGAGCGGAGCACAGATACGCAGTATTTT.

CDR3 sequence reads: CASSSVLAGMADTQYF. The CDR3 DNA sequence: TGCGCCAGCAGCTCGGTCCTTGCGGGGATGGCAGATACGCAGTATTTT. The chain uses TRBV5-1 and TRBJ2-3, with a tentative D call TRBD2 (6 bases). The CDR3 is made up of 16 amino acids. Between the trimmed V and J ends, which lost 3 bases and 4 bases, there was a span of 18 bases. Looked up from germline, CDR1 is SGHRS and CDR2 is YFSETQ.

The chain is built from TRBV7-2 and TRBJ1-2; D ambiguous. CDR3 length: 13 residues. Germline-derived CDR1 and CDR2 are SGHTA and FQGNSA. V shed 0 bases and J shed 8 bases, with 10 bases lying between them. DNA of the CDR3: TGTGCCAGCAGCTTAGCGTCGATGAGGGGCTACACCTTC. It translates to CASSLASMRGYTF.